This T cell receptor beta chain was captured in a study of T cells after yellow fever vaccination. Whole-study results and caveats: A secondary response was less intense yet reached its peak sooner, at day 5 versus 15.

The CDR3 runs 14 residues. The germline CDR1 and CDR2 sequences are MNHEY and SMNVEV (reference sequence). V shed 1 base and J shed 7 bases, with 10 bases lying between them. TCR cDNA was made by 5'RACE template switching, adding a universal primer site and UMIs. TCRdb analysed the 5' RACE reads with MiXCR anew, one entry per CDR3 protein. The sample holds roughly 400,000 distinct CDR3 sequences, around 19% seen once. With respect to this clonotype: Antigen unknown.

The clonotype comes from a man aged 18-30 years who received the YFV17D yellow fever vaccine. The chain joins TRBV27 to TRBJ1-4, with D perhaps matching TRBD1 (5 bases). The specimen comprised PBMCs, sampled before the yellow fever booster vaccination. CDR3 coding DNA: TGTGCCAGCAGTTTATGGGGCGCTGCTGAAAAACTGTTTTTT. Its protein is CASSLWGAAEKLFF.